The rows below give T cell receptor beta chains drawn from one sample of a study of blood T cell repertoires in COVID-19. Generated by immunoSEQ multiplex PCR, the TCRdb table keeps only in-frame clones and is missing some. The data contain about 300,000 clones, roughly 90% of them seen just once; the ten biggest clones take up under 3%. The sample consisted of PBMCs or T cells enriched from blood (not recorded which). These receptors were taken from a woman aged 45-59 years who had been exposed to COVID-19. CDR3s include the opening cysteine and the closing phenylalanine or tryptophan. Each record gives: D gene, clone size, V gene, J gene, CDR3 protein, CDR3 DNA. A D gene is named only where the DNA matches it firmly. Only some rows state a clone size, as once, few, many or a class for expanded clones.

>TRBD2|NA|TRBV19|TRBJ2-1
CASSPGWASGGENEQFF
TGTGCCAGTAGCCCTGGATGGGCTAGCGGGGGCGAGAATGAGCAGTTCTTC
>TRBD1|NA|TRBV3-1/TRBV3-2|TRBJ2-5
CASSSWDRGREETQYF
TGTGCCAGCAGCTCCTGGGACAGGGGGCGGGAAGAGACCCAGTACTTC
>TRBD1|NA|TRBV5-1|TRBJ2-3
CASKGQGTDTQYF
TGCGCCAGCAAGGGACAGGGGACGGATACGCAGTATTTT
>NA|NA|TRBV27|TRBJ2-7
CASSLQGSHEQYF
TGTGCCAGCAGTCTACAGGGTTCCCACGAGCAGTACTTC
>TRBD2|NA|TRBV7-9|TRBJ2-5
CASSPYDLAGGETQYF
TGTGCCAGCAGCCCCTACGATCTAGCGGGGGGTGAGACCCAGTACTTC
>NA|NA|TRBV28|TRBJ2-2
CASTQGVAGRIGSTGELFF
TGTGCCAGCACCCAGGGGGTTGCGGGGCGGATCGGGAGCACCGGGGAGCTGTTTTTT
>TRBD1|once|TRBV20-1|TRBJ1-3
CSSGQGHTIYF
TGCAGTTCGGGACAGGGACACACCATATATTTT
>NA|NA|TRBV6-5|TRBJ2-5
CASREGLGQETQYF
TGTGCCAGCAGGGAGGGTTTGGGCCAAGAGACCCAGTACTTC
>TRBD1|few|TRBV19|TRBJ1-6
CASSMPDRGYNSPLHF
TGTGCCAGTAGTATGCCCGACAGGGGTTATAATTCACCCCTCCACTTT
>NA|few|TRBV28|TRBJ1-2
CASRTEVSHGYTF
TGTGCCAGCAGGACAGAGGTCAGCCATGGCTACACCTTC
>NA|once|TRBV5-6|TRBJ2-2
CASSLRTATEAGELFF
TGTGCCAGCAGCTTGCGGACAGCCACGGAGGCCGGGGAGCTGTTTTTT
>NA|NA|TRBV30|TRBJ2-7
CAWSGGYEQYF
TGTGCCTGGAGCGGTGGTTACGAGCAGTACTTC
>NA|NA|TRBV4-1|TRBJ2-7
CASSQALNTYEQYF
TGCGCCAGCAGCCAAGCCCTAAATACCTACGAGCAGTACTTC
>TRBD1|NA|TRBV3-1/TRBV3-2|TRBJ1-6
CASSQPGQGGNSPLHF
TGTGCCAGCAGCCAACCGGGACAGGGTGGAAATTCACCCCTCCACTTT
>NA|NA|TRBV29-1|TRBJ1-1
CSVSHGGTEAFF
TGCAGCGTTTCCCACGGAGGGACTGAAGCTTTCTTT
>TRBD1|few|TRBV28|TRBJ1-1
CAGKQGLHTEAFF
TGTGCCGGGAAACAGGGGTTGCACACTGAAGCTTTCTTT
>TRBD2|once|TRBV4-2|TRBJ2-1
CASSQGPAGGYNEQFF
TGTGCCAGCAGCCAAGGTCCAGCGGGGGGATACAATGAGCAGTTCTTC
>TRBD1|NA|TRBV5-1|TRBJ2-2
CASSSPGQGYTGELFF
TGCGCCAGCAGCTCCCCGGGACAGGGGTACACCGGGGAGCTGTTTTTT
>TRBD1|NA|TRBV2|TRBJ1-5
CASRRDRDRGNQPQHF
TGTGCCAGCCGCCGGGACAGGGATAGGGGCAATCAGCCCCAGCATTTT
>NA|NA|TRBV19|TRBJ2-3
CASSIAGEGTDTQYF
TGTGCCAGTAGTATCGCCGGGGAGGGCACAGATACGCAGTATTTT
>NA|NA|TRBV19|TRBJ2-5
CASSTGFQETQYF
TGTGCCAGTAGCACAGGGTTTCAAGAGACCCAGTACTTC
>TRBD2|NA|TRBV6-5|TRBJ2-5
CASSYSWRGVQETQYF
TGTGCCAGCAGTTACTCGTGGCGGGGGGTACAAGAGACCCAGTACTTC
>TRBD2|NA|TRBV19|TRBJ2-3
CASSISWSGGTDTQYF
TGTGCCAGTAGTATAAGCTGGAGCGGGGGAACAGATACGCAGTATTTT
>NA|NA|TRBV5-1|TRBJ1-2
CASSLIGEYGYTF
TGCGCCAGCAGCTTGATTGGAGAGTATGGCTACACCTTC
>TRBD1|NA|TRBV3-1/TRBV3-2|TRBJ1-5
CASSNDWTGASNQPQHF
TGTGCCAGCAGCAACGACTGGACAGGAGCAAGCAATCAGCCCCAGCATTTT
>NA|NA|TRBV2|TRBJ2-5
CASSGDNQETQYF
TGTGCCAGCAGTGGGGACAACCAAGAGACCCAGTACTTC
>TRBD2|NA|TRBV7-2|TRBJ2-3
CASRTHPGGSTDTQYF
TGTGCCAGCAGGACCCATCCGGGGGGGAGCACAGATACGCAGTATTTT
>TRBD1|NA|TRBV5-5|TRBJ2-7
CASNTGTGAYEQYF
TGTGCCAGCAATACCGGGACAGGGGCCTACGAGCAGTACTTC
>NA|NA|TRBV2|TRBJ2-5
CASSGGGRQETQYF
TGTGCCAGCAGTGGAGGAGGCAGACAAGAGACCCAGTACTTC
>TRBD1|NA|TRBV29-1|TRBJ1-1
CSVDTGTGRTEAFF
TGCAGCGTTGATACTGGGACAGGGAGGACTGAAGCTTTCTTT
>NA|NA|TRBV6-8|TRBJ1-6
CASSYSYRVDSPLHF
TGTGCCAGCAGTTACTCTTACAGGGTGGATTCACCCCTCCACTTT
>TRBD1|NA|TRBV18|TRBJ1-4
CASSPYQGTGDISNEKLFF
TGTGCCAGCTCACCGTATCAGGGGACAGGGGACATCTCTAATGAAAAACTGTTTTTT
>NA|NA|TRBV5-4|TRBJ1-4
CASSKDSSNEKLFF
TGTGCCAGCAGCAAAGACAGCTCTAATGAAAAACTGTTTTTT
>TRBD1|NA|TRBV4-2|TRBJ2-2
CASSQDLRGQTNTGELFF
TGTGCCAGCAGCCAAGATCTAAGGGGACAGACTAACACCGGGGAGCTGTTTTTT
>NA|NA|TRBV19|TRBJ1-1
CASSIQENTEAFF
TGTGCCAGTAGTATACAGGAGAACACTGAAGCTTTCTTT
>NA|NA|TRBV2|TRBJ1-1
CASSSQTANTEAFF
TGTGCCAGCAGCTCCCAGACAGCGAACACTGAAGCTTTCTTT
>NA|NA|TRBV19|TRBJ1-2
CASSIEPVTRGYTF
TGTGCCAGTAGTATAGAACCGGTTACGCGTGGCTACACCTTC
>TRBD1|NA|TRBV29-1|TRBJ2-2
CSVEEGQGSTGELFF
TGCAGCGTTGAAGAGGGACAGGGTTCCACCGGGGAGCTGTTTTTT
>NA|few|TRBV3-1/TRBV3-2|TRBJ1-3
CASSPSLAGNTIYF
TGTGCCAGCAGCCCTTCCCTCGCTGGAAACACCATATATTTT
>NA|NA|TRBV7-9|TRBJ1-2
CASSLGQSDGYTF
TGTGCCAGCAGCTTAGGACAATCGGATGGCTACACCTTC
>TRBD1|NA|TRBV7-9|TRBJ1-4
CASSFDRGRDEKLFF
TGTGCCAGCAGCTTCGACAGGGGGCGCGATGAAAAACTGTTTTTT
>NA|NA|TRBV5-4|TRBJ2-6
CASSLARVQVSGANVLTF
TGTGCCAGCAGCTTGGCCAGGGTCCAGGTCTCTGGGGCCAACGTCCTGACTTTC
>TRBD2|NA|TRBV10-3|TRBJ2-1
CATTGAGGANEQFF
TGTGCCACCACCGGGGCGGGGGGGGCCAATGAGCAGTTCTTC
>TRBD1|NA|TRBV6-5|TRBJ1-1
CASSVTGLVTEAFF
TGTGCCAGCAGCGTGACAGGGTTGGTAACTGAAGCTTTCTTT
>NA|NA|TRBV6-5|TRBJ2-2
CASSPGQSRGGELFF
TGTGCCAGCAGTCCGGGACAAAGCCGCGGCGGGGAGCTGTTTTTT
>TRBD2|NA|TRBV5-1|TRBJ2-3
CASSLGTSGSTDTQYF
TGCGCCAGCAGCTTGGGGACTAGCGGAAGCACAGATACGCAGTATTTT
>NA|NA|TRBV20-1|TRBJ1-3
CSARGGDTIYF
TGCAGTGCTAGAGGGGGGGACACCATATATTTT
>NA|NA|TRBV11-3|TRBJ2-7
CASRGGDEQYF
TGTGCCAGCAGAGGGGGGGACGAGCAGTACTTC
>NA|NA|TRBV19|TRBJ1-1
CASSIQGARNTEAFF
TGTGCCAGTAGTATACAAGGGGCGCGGAACACTGAAGCTTTCTTT
>NA|NA|TRBV11-2|TRBJ2-7
CASSAGSGQYF
TGTGCCAGCAGCGCGGGTTCTGGGCAGTACTTC
>NA|NA|TRBV5-1|TRBJ1-1
CASRPGGSGTEAFF
TGCGCCAGCAGACCGGGGGGCTCGGGCACTGAAGCTTTCTTT
>NA|NA|TRBV5-1|TRBJ1-1
CASSVSSDTEAFF
TGCGCCAGCAGCGTGAGTTCCGATACTGAAGCTTTCTTT
>TRBD1|NA|TRBV3-1/TRBV3-2|TRBJ1-3
CASSQVPTGQGNTIYF
TGTGCCAGCAGCCAAGTCCCGACAGGGCAAGGAAACACCATATATTTT
>TRBD2|NA|TRBV5-1|TRBJ2-3
CASSLATSGGALDTQYF
TGCGCCAGCAGCTTAGCTACTAGCGGGGGGGCATTAGATACGCAGTATTTT